This TCR beta chain is drawn from a study of blood T cell repertoires in COVID-19. Study details: T cells, B-cell-depleted T cells, or PBMCs provided the cDNA or gDNA that served as material.

The ends were cut back, 0 bases at V and 4 bases at J, with 5 bases in the middle. The CDR3 extends over 12 amino acids. Germline V lookup: CDR1 SGHKS, CDR2 YYEKEE (reference sequence). Original processing notes: Nucleated cell number was recorded as an estimate derived from reference gene primer amplification. Method: immunoSEQ multiplex PCR; TCRdb's copy keeps in-frame clones and lacks some. The V and J calls and clone size come from that table; D and trimming were worked out from the DNA. Among over 85,000 clones, around nine tenths were seen once, and the ten largest hold about 19%. This receptor was identified in a woman over 75 with acute or convalescent COVID-19. The chain uses TRBV5-5 and TRBJ2-7; D uncertain. Sequenced sample: peripheral blood. In DNA, the CDR3 is TGTGCCAGCAGCTTGGAACAATACGAGCAGTACTTC. It translates to CASSLEQYEQYF.